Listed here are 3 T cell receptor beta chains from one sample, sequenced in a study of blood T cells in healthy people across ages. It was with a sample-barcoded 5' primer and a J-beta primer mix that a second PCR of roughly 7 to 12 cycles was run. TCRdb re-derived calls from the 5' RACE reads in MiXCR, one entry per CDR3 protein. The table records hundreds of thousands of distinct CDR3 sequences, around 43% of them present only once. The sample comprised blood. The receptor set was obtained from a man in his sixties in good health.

CDR3 amino acids: CASSLAGGQANYGYTF. Here the CDR3 DNA reads TGTGCCAGCAGCTTGGCAGGGGGCCAAGCTAACTATGGCTACACCTTC. The chain carries TRBV5-5 and TRBJ1-2; 8 bases line up with TRBD1. V shed 0 bases and J 0 bases; nucleotides not matched to a gene: 4. The CDR3 runs 16 residues. Germline assignment: CDR1 SGHKS and CDR2 YYEKEE (reference sequence).

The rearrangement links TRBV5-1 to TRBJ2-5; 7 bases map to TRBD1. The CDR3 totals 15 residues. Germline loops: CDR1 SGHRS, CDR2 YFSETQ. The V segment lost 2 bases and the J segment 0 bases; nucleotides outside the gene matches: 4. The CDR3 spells CASSFGTANQETQYF. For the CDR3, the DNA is TGCGCCAGCAGCTTCGGGACAGCGAACCAAGAGACCCAGTACTTC.

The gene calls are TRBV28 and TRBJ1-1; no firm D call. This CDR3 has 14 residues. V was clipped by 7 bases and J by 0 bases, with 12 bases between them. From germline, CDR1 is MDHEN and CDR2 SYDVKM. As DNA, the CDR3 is TGTGCCAGCACCTTAGCGGCGGTGAACACTGAAGCTTTCTTT. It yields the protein CASTLAAVNTEAFF.